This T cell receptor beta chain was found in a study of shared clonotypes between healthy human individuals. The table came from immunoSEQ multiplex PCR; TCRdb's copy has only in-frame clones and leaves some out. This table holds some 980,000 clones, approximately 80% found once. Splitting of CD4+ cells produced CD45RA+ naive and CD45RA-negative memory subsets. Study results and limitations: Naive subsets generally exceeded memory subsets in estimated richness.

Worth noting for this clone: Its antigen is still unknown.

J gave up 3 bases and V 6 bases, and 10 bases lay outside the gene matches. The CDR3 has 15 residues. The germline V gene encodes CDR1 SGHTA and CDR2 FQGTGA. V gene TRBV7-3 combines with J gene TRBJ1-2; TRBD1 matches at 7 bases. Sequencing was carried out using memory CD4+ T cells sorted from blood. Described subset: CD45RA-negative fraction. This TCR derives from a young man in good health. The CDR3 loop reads CASSLRGQGDYGYTF. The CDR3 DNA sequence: TGTGCCAGCAGTCTTAGGGGGCAGGGTGACTATGGCTACACCTTC.